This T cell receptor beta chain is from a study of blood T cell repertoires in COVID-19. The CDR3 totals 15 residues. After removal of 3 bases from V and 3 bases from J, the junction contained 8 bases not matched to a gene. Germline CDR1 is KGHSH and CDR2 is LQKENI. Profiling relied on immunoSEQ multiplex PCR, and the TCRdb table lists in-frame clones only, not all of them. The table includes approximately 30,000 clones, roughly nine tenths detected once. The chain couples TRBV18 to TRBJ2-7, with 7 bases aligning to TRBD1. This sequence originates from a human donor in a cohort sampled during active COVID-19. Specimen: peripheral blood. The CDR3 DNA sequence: TGTGCCAGCTCACCCTATGAGGGGGCCGGCTACGAGCAGTACTTC. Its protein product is CASSPYEGAGYEQYF. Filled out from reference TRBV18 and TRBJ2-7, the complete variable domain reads NAGVMQNPRHLVRRRGQEARLRCSPMKGHSHVYWYRQLPEEGLKFMVYLQKENIIDESGMPKERFSAEFPKEGPSILRIQQVVRGDSAAYFCASSPYEGAGYEQYFGPGTRLTVT.